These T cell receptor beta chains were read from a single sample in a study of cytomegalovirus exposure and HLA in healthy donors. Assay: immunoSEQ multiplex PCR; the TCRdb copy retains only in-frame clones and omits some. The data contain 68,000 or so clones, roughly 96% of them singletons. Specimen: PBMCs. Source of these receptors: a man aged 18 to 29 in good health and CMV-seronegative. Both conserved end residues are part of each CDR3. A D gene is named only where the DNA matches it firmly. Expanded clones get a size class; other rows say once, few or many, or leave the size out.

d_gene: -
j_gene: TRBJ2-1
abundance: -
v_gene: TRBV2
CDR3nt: TGTGCCAGCAGTAGGGACACGAGCTCCTACAATGAGCAGTTCTTC
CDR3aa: CASSRDTSSYNEQFF

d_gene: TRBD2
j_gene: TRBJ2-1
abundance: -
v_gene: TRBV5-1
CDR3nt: TGCGCCAGCAAGGGGCGGGAGTACTACAATGAGCAGTTCTTC
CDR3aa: CASKGREYYNEQFF

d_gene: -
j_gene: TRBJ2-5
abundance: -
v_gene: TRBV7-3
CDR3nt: TGTGCCAGCAGCTTTTCGGACAGCCCTCAAGAGACCCAGTACTTC
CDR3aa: CASSFSDSPQETQYF

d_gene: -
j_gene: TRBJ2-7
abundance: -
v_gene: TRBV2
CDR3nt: TGTGCCAGCACCCCACCTGGGCAGGCTCCCTCCTACGAGCAGTACTTC
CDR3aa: CASTPPGQAPSYEQYF

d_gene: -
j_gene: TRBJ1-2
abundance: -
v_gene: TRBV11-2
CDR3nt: TGTGCCAGCAGCTTAGATGACAGTTTGTATGGCTACACCTTC
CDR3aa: CASSLDDSLYGYTF

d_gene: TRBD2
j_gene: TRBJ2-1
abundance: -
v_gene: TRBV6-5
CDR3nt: TGTGCCAGCAGTTACTCTACCAGCGGGAGATTGAATGAGCAGTTCTTC
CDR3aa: CASSYSTSGRLNEQFF

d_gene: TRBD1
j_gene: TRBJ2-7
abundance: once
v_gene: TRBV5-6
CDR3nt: TGTGCCAGCAGCGTCGGACAGGGGGCCGACGAGCAGTACTTC
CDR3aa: CASSVGQGADEQYF

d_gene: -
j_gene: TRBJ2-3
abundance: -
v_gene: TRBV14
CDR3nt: TGTGCCAGCAGCCAAGTTTATGGCACAGATACGCAGTATTTT
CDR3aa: CASSQVYGTDTQYF

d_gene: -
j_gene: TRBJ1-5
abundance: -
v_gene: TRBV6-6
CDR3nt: TGTGCCAGCAGTTACTCAAGACAGGGCAATCAGCCCCAGCATTTT
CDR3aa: CASSYSRQGNQPQHF

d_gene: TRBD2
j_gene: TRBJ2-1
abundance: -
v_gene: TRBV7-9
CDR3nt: TGTGCCAGCAGCTTAAGGGGGACTAGCGCTAATGAGCAGTTCTTC
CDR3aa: CASSLRGTSANEQFF

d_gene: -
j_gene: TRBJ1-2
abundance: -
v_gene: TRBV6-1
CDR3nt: TGTGCCAGCTTTGACAATGGCTACACCTTC
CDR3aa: CASFDNGYTF

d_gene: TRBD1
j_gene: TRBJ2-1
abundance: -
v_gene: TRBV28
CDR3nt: TGTGCCAGCAGCTCGACAGGGGGTGGGACCTACAATGAGCAGTTCTTC
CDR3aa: CASSSTGGGTYNEQFF

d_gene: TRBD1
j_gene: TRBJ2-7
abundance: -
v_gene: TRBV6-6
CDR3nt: TGTGCCAGCAGTTACCTGGGACAGGGGCAGTACGAGCAGTACTTC
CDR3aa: CASSYLGQGQYEQYF

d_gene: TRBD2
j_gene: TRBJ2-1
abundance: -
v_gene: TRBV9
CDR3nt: TGTGCCAGCAGCGTAGCAGGACTAGCGGGAGTAAACAATGAGCAGTTCTTC
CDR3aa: CASSVAGLAGVNNEQFF

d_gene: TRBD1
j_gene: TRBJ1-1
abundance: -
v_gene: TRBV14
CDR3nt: TGTGCCAGCAGCCAAGAGCCCCAACAGGGGCGGAGCGAAGCTTTCTTT
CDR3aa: CASSQEPQQGRSEAFF

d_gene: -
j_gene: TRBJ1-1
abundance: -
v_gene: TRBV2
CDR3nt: TGTGCCAGCAGTGTGACAGGAAACACTGAAGCTTTCTTT
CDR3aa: CASSVTGNTEAFF

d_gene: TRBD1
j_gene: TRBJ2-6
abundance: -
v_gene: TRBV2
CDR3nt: TGTGCCAGCAGTCCACAGGGGGCAGGGGCCAACGTCCTGACTTTC
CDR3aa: CASSPQGAGANVLTF

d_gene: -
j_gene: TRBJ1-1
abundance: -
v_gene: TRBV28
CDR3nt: TGTGCCAGCAGTTGGGTTGTGGGCAGGGCGAACACTGAAGCTTTCTTT
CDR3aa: CASSWVVGRANTEAFF

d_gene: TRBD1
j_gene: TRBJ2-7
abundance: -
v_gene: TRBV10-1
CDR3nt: TGCGCCAGCAGCGCCGCAGGGGGCTACGGGCAGTACTTC
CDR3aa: CASSAAGGYGQYF

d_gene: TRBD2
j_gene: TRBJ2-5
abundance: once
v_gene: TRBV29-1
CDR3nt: TGCAGCGTTTTACCGACTAGCGGGAACGGAGAGACCCAGTACTTC
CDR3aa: CSVLPTSGNGETQYF

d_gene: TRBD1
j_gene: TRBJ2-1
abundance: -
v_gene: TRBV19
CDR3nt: TGTGCCAGTAGCTACCGGGACAGCTACAATGAGCAGTTCTTC
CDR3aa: CASSYRDSYNEQFF

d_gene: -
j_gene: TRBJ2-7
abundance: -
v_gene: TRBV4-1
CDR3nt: TGCGCCAGCAGCCAAGATCTTGGGGGGAGAATTTCCTACGAGCAGTACTTC
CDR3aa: CASSQDLGGRISYEQYF

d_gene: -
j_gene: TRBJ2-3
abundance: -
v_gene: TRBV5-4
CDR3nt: TGTGCCAGCACGATTACAGGGATGGGTACGCAGTATTTT
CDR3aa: CASTITGMGTQYF

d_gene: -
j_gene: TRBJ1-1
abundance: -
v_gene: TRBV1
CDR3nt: TGCACCAGCAGCCCTAAGGAAGGGGCAACTGAAGCTTTCTTT
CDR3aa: CTSSPKEGATEAFF

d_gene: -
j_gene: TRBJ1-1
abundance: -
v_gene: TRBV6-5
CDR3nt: TGTGCCAGCAGCGAGGCAGTGAACACTGAAGCTTTCTTT
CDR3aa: CASSEAVNTEAFF

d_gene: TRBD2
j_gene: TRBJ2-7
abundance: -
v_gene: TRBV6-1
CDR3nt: TGTGCCAGCAGACCCGGACTAGCCTCCTACGAGCAGTACTTC
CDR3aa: CASRPGLASYEQYF

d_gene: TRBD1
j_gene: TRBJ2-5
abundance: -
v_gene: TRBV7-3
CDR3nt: TGTGCCAGCAGCTACGACAGGGGAGAGACCCAGTACTTC
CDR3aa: CASSYDRGETQYF

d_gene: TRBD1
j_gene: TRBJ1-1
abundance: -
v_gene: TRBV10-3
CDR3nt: TGTGCCATCTCCCAGGGGGCGCGGAACACTGAAGCTTTCTTT
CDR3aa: CAISQGARNTEAFF

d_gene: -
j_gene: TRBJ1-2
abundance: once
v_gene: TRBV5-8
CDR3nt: TGTGCCAGCACCAGTCGGGGGGCTAGCTATGGCTACACCTTC
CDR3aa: CASTSRGASYGYTF

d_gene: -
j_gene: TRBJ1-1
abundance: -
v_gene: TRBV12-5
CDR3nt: TGTGCTAGTGGTTTGGCTCCAGAGAACACTGAAGCTTTCTTT
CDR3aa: CASGLAPENTEAFF

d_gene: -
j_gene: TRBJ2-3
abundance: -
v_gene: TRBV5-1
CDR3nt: TGCGCCAGCAGCTTGGTATGGGGAGGCACAGATACGCAGTATTTT
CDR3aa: CASSLVWGGTDTQYF

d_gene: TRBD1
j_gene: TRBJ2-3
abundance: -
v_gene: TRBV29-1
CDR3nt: TGCAGCGTTCGTCCAGGGGGTTCAGATACGCAGTATTTT
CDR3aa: CSVRPGGSDTQYF

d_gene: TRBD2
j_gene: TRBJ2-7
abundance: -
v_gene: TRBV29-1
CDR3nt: TGCAGCGCCAAAACGGGGGGTAACTACGAGCAGTACTTC
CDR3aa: CSAKTGGNYEQYF

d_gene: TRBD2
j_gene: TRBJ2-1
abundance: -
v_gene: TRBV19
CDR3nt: TGTGCCAGTACCACAACGGGACTATCGTCGTCCAATGAGCAGTTCTTC
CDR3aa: CASTTTGLSSSNEQFF

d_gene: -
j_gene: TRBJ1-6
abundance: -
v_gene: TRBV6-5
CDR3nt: TGTGCCAGCAGTCCACAGGTGGAGGGTTCACCCCTCCACTTT
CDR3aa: CASSPQVEGSPLHF

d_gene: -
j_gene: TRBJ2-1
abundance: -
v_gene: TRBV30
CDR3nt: TGTGCCTGGATGAGGCGGTCGGGGAGTGAGCAGTTCTTC
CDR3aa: CAWMRRSGSEQFF

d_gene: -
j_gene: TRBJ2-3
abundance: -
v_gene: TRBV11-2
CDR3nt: TGTGCCAGCAGCTTAGCAACAGATACGCAGTATTTT
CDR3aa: CASSLATDTQYF